This is a list of T cell receptor beta chains from one sample in a study of relationships among human T cell subsets. TCRdb used MiXCR to reprocess the multiplex PCR reads, holding one entry per CDR3 protein. The sample lists roughly 15,000 distinct CDR3 sequences; 50% to 75% were seen once. Material for sequencing was Tregs sorted from blood. All receptors derive from a man aged 40-49 years in good health. Both conserved end residues are part of each CDR3. D genes are given only for firm matches. Clone size is stated in some rows and not others, as once, few, many or a class when expanded.

size: -
J: TRBJ2-7
D: TRBD2
V: TRBV20-1
CDR3: CSASRGGQGEQYF
DNA: TGCAGTGCTTCGCGGGGGGGCCAGGGCGAGCAGTACTTC

size: -
J: TRBJ1-2
D: -
V: TRBV28
CDR3: CASSLPVQGNGYTF
DNA: TGTGCCAGCAGTCTGCCTGTCCAGGGTAATGGCTACACCTTC

size: -
J: TRBJ2-6
D: -
V: TRBV5-1
CDR3: CASSLGASGANVLTF
DNA: TGCGCCAGCAGCTTGGGGGCTTCTGGGGCCAACGTCCTGACTTTC

size: once
J: TRBJ1-1
D: -
V: TRBV20-1
CDR3: CSAPGVTEAFF
DNA: TGCAGTGCCCCAGGTGTTACTGAAGCTTTCTTT

size: -
J: TRBJ2-7
D: -
V: TRBV11-2
CDR3: CASSSLRYSYEQYF
DNA: TGTGCCAGCAGCTCCCTCAGGTATTCCTACGAGCAGTACTTC

size: -
J: TRBJ2-5
D: TRBD2
V: TRBV28
CDR3: CASRPSLGSGGPYAQETQYF
DNA: TGTGCCAGCAGACCATCCCTGGGTAGCGGGGGCCCTTACGCTCAAGAGACCCAGTACTTC

size: once
J: TRBJ2-3
D: -
V: TRBV5-1
CDR3: CASSWTSGDTQYF
DNA: TGCGCCAGCAGCTGGACGTCAGGCGATACGCAGTATTTT

size: -
J: TRBJ1-1
D: -
V: TRBV20-1
CDR3: CSAREDLGPGSTEAFF
DNA: TGCAGTGCTAGAGAGGACCTGGGGCCTGGGAGCACTGAAGCTTTCTTT

size: -
J: TRBJ1-1
D: -
V: TRBV30
CDR3: CAWSVRQGTEAFF
DNA: TGTGCCTGGAGTGTAAGGCAGGGTACTGAAGCTTTCTTT

size: once
J: TRBJ2-7
D: -
V: TRBV27
CDR3: CASSPRAGTSTYEQYF
DNA: TGTGCCAGCAGTCCTCGGGCAGGGACATCGACCTACGAGCAGTACTTC

size: few
J: TRBJ1-5
D: -
V: TRBV28
CDR3: CASKSGSNQPQHF
DNA: TGTGCCAGCAAAAGCGGTAGCAATCAGCCCCAGCATTTT

size: -
J: TRBJ1-1
D: -
V: TRBV20-1
CDR3: CSATSGTYGYEAFF
DNA: TGCAGTGCTACCTCCGGGACCTACGGATATGAAGCTTTCTTT

size: once
J: TRBJ2-1
D: TRBD2
V: TRBV20-1
CDR3: CSARLAGDSSYNEQFF
DNA: TGCAGTGCTAGACTAGCGGGAGATAGTTCCTACAATGAGCAGTTCTTC

size: -
J: TRBJ1-1
D: -
V: TRBV30
CDR3: CAGGVGEEAFF
DNA: TGTGCCGGGGGCGTGGGGGAGGAAGCTTTCTTT

size: -
J: TRBJ1-6
D: -
V: TRBV11-3
CDR3: CASSVDSVGSLLHF
DNA: TGTGCCAGCAGCGTGGACAGTGTGGGTTCACTCCTCCACTTT

size: -
J: TRBJ2-5
D: -
V: TRBV4-1
CDR3: CASSQILGETQYF
DNA: TGCGCCAGTAGCCAAATTCTAGGAGAGACCCAGTACTTC

size: -
J: TRBJ1-2
D: -
V: TRBV30
CDR3: CAWSVTSSGYTF
DNA: TGTGCCTGGAGTGTGACATCCTCTGGCTACACCTTC

size: once
J: TRBJ1-3
D: -
V: TRBV28
CDR3: CASSPATAISGNTIYF
DNA: TGTGCCAGCAGTCCGGCGACAGCGATCTCTGGAAACACCATATATTTT

size: once
J: TRBJ2-5
D: -
V: TRBV5-1
CDR3: CASSELGSPETQYF
DNA: TGCGCCAGCAGCGAGCTCGGGTCGCCGGAGACCCAGTACTTC

size: -
J: TRBJ2-1
D: -
V: TRBV20-1
CDR3: CSARAHLEGRSYNEQFF
DNA: TGCAGTGCTAGAGCACACTTGGAGGGCCGCTCCTACAATGAGCAGTTCTTC

size: -
J: TRBJ1-2
D: -
V: TRBV30
CDR3: CARNRVQQGYTF
DNA: TGTGCCCGGAACAGGGTACAGCAAGGCTACACCTTC

size: -
J: TRBJ2-4
D: -
V: TRBV15
CDR3: CATSRDGITKNIQYF
DNA: TGTGCCACCAGCAGAGATGGAATCACCAAAAACATTCAGTACTTC

size: few
J: TRBJ2-5
D: -
V: TRBV29-1
CDR3: CSVDRQGKTQYF
DNA: TGCAGCGTTGATAGGCAGGGGAAGACCCAGTACTTC

size: -
J: TRBJ2-3
D: -
V: TRBV20-1
CDR3: CSARGPSAITDTQYF
DNA: TGCAGTGCTAGAGGTCCTAGCGCCATCACAGATACGCAGTATTTT

size: -
J: TRBJ1-3
D: -
V: TRBV5-6
CDR3: CASSLLGTTGNTIYF
DNA: TGTGCCAGCAGCTTGCTAGGGACAACTGGAAACACCATATATTTT

size: -
J: TRBJ2-3
D: TRBD1
V: TRBV4-1
CDR3: CASSFGTGGGTDTQYF
DNA: TGCGCCAGCAGCTTCGGGACAGGGGGCGGCACAGATACGCAGTATTTT

size: medium-sized
J: TRBJ2-1
D: -
V: TRBV16
CDR3: CASSQFGGGGEQFF
DNA: TGTGCCAGCAGCCAATTCGGAGGGGGCGGTGAGCAGTTCTTC

size: -
J: TRBJ2-7
D: -
V: TRBV10-3
CDR3: CAIRNGTQREQYF
DNA: TGTGCCATCAGGAACGGGACCCAGAGAGAGCAGTACTTC

size: -
J: TRBJ2-5
D: TRBD2
V: TRBV11-1
CDR3: CASSPGTSGGTQYF
DNA: TGTGCCAGCAGCCCAGGGACTAGCGGGGGGACCCAGTACTTC

size: -
J: TRBJ2-7
D: -
V: TRBV18
CDR3: CASSDWGAGSDEQYF
DNA: TGTGCCAGCTCAGATTGGGGAGCAGGGAGCGACGAGCAGTACTTC

size: -
J: TRBJ2-1
D: -
V: TRBV10-3
CDR3: CAISLGSDNEQFF
DNA: TGTGCCATCAGCCTGGGTTCGGACAATGAGCAGTTCTTC

size: few
J: TRBJ1-6
D: -
V: TRBV28
CDR3: CASSGNSPLHF
DNA: TGTGCCAGCAGTGGTAATTCACCCCTCCACTTT

size: -
J: TRBJ2-1
D: -
V: TRBV19
CDR3: CASSIDATAIMSSYNEQFF
DNA: TGTGCCAGTAGTATAGATGCCACTGCAATTATGAGCTCCTACAATGAGCAGTTCTTC

size: once
J: TRBJ1-2
D: -
V: TRBV28
CDR3: CASSLGQTYGYTF
DNA: TGTGCCAGCAGTTTAGGCCAGACATATGGCTACACCTTC

size: -
J: TRBJ2-2
D: -
V: TRBV12-3/TRBV12-4
CDR3: CASNRRSTGELFF
DNA: TGTGCCAGCAACCGAAGGAGCACCGGGGAGCTGTTTTTT

size: -
J: TRBJ2-3
D: -
V: TRBV20-1
CDR3: CSARPGGATDTQYF
DNA: TGCAGTGCTAGACCTGGGGGAGCCACAGATACGCAGTATTTT

size: -
J: TRBJ1-5
D: TRBD1
V: TRBV28
CDR3: CASSSPGQGPGAQHF
DNA: TGTGCCAGCAGTTCTCCGGGACAGGGGCCTGGGGCCCAGCATTTT

size: few
J: TRBJ2-3
D: TRBD2
V: TRBV10-3
CDR3: CAISGTSGRAVTDTQYF
DNA: TGTGCCATCAGTGGGACTAGCGGGAGGGCGGTGACAGATACGCAGTATTTT

size: -
J: TRBJ1-2
D: -
V: TRBV6-5
CDR3: CATAPGADYGYTF
DNA: TGTGCCACAGCCCCGGGGGCGGACTATGGCTACACCTTC

size: -
J: TRBJ1-3
D: -
V: TRBV11-2
CDR3: CASSLFARRTGNTIYF
DNA: TGTGCCAGCAGCTTATTTGCCAGGAGGACTGGAAACACCATATATTTT

size: few
J: TRBJ2-5
D: -
V: TRBV11-2
CDR3: CASSALLRNQETQYF
DNA: TGTGCCAGCAGCGCCCTTCTGAGGAACCAAGAGACCCAGTACTTC

size: -
J: TRBJ2-1
D: TRBD1
V: TRBV5-1
CDR3: CAGARTGEDEQFF
DNA: TGCGCCGGGGCCCGAACAGGGGAAGATGAGCAGTTCTTC

size: -
J: TRBJ1-2
D: -
V: TRBV30
CDR3: CAWNGRTYGYTF
DNA: TGTGCCTGGAACGGGAGGACCTATGGCTACACCTTC

size: -
J: TRBJ2-6
D: -
V: TRBV4-1
CDR3: CASSLGPSGANVLTF
DNA: TGCGCCAGCAGCCTAGGCCCCTCTGGGGCCAACGTCCTGACTTTC

size: -
J: TRBJ2-7
D: -
V: TRBV25-1
CDR3: CASSDIRTYEQYF
DNA: TGTGCCAGCAGTGACATCCGCACCTACGAGCAGTACTTC

size: -
J: TRBJ1-2
D: TRBD1
V: TRBV27
CDR3: CASSLSGQGPVGYTF
DNA: TGTGCCAGCAGTTTATCCGGACAGGGACCAGTTGGCTACACCTTC

size: few
J: TRBJ2-3
D: TRBD1
V: TRBV20-1
CDR3: CSAGGQGVTDTQYF
DNA: TGCAGTGCTGGAGGACAGGGTGTCACAGATACGCAGTATTTT

size: few
J: TRBJ1-2
D: -
V: TRBV4-2
CDR3: CASSQDVIGYTF
DNA: TGTGCCAGCAGCCAAGATGTCATTGGCTACACCTTC

size: -
J: TRBJ2-7
D: -
V: TRBV5-1
CDR3: CASSLGQLNEQYF
DNA: TGCGCCAGCAGCTTGGGACAGCTTAACGAGCAGTACTTC

size: -
J: TRBJ2-5
D: -
V: TRBV7-8
CDR3: CASSFQGPQETQYF
DNA: TGTGCCAGCAGTTTTCAGGGGCCCCAAGAGACCCAGTACTTC

size: -
J: TRBJ2-5
D: TRBD2
V: TRBV4-2
CDR3: CASSQGRLAGEETQYF
DNA: TGTGCCAGCAGCCAAGGCCGACTAGCGGGAGAAGAGACCCAGTACTTC

size: -
J: TRBJ2-2
D: -
V: TRBV11-2
CDR3: CASSLFLPLARPSANTGELFF
DNA: TGTGCCAGCAGTTTATTCTTACCCCTGGCAAGGCCCTCCGCGAACACCGGGGAGCTGTTTTTT

size: -
J: TRBJ2-3
D: -
V: TRBV28
CDR3: CASSSPLLRGETDTQYF
DNA: TGTGCCAGCAGTTCCCCCCTGTTAAGGGGCGAAACAGATACGCAGTATTTT

size: few
J: TRBJ1-1
D: -
V: TRBV2
CDR3: CASSSTGNTEAFF
DNA: TGTGCCAGCAGTTCGACGGGGAACACTGAAGCTTTCTTT

size: -
J: TRBJ2-6
D: TRBD1
V: TRBV28
CDR3: CASSSAGTGTAGANVLTF
DNA: TGTGCCAGCAGTTCGGCCGGGACAGGGACAGCTGGGGCCAACGTCCTGACTTTC

size: -
J: TRBJ2-5
D: -
V: TRBV13
CDR3: CASSVQETQYF
DNA: TGTGCCAGCAGCGTCCAAGAGACCCAGTACTTC

size: -
J: TRBJ1-1
D: -
V: TRBV29-1
CDR3: CSSHTSMNTEAFF
DNA: TGCAGCAGTCATACAAGCATGAACACTGAAGCTTTCTTT

size: -
J: TRBJ1-1
D: -
V: TRBV10-1
CDR3: CASSEEPNTEAFF
DNA: TGCGCCAGCAGTGAGGAACCCAACACTGAAGCTTTCTTT

size: -
J: TRBJ2-1
D: TRBD1
V: TRBV24-1
CDR3: CATRTGLGDNEQFF
DNA: TGTGCCACCAGGACAGGGCTGGGGGACAATGAGCAGTTCTTC

size: -
J: TRBJ2-5
D: -
V: TRBV29-1
CDR3: CSVFKLGAQYF
DNA: TGCAGCGTTTTCAAGCTGGGGGCCCAGTACTTC